The clone carrying this T cell receptor beta chain was counted only a few times. Its antigen is undetermined. This sample was included in a study of human T cells and chemical hapten exposure. Study overall: Application of 0.01% DPC to the upper back was done by patch test, with a reading at 6 days. The study's findings and limits: Sensitization with DPC brought no change to TCRs above 1 in 1000 in frequency. PT1 expanded TCR numbers rose with patch test score.

In the library, unique molecular identifiers were attached to individual cDNA molecules. TCRdb called the RACE reads again in MiXCR, with one record for every CDR3 protein. The sample includes more than 150,000 distinct CDR3 sequences, roughly a quarter of them seen just once. Time point in this sample: patch test 3, about 24 weeks after DPC sensitization. Treatment meaning: therapeutic diphenylcyclopropenone sensitization with weekly scalp DPC. The starting material was whole blood, obtained in connection with sensitization to the hapten diphenylcyclopropenone (DPC). The receptor was derived from a woman aged 40 to 50 with alopecia areata. Some clones in this sample may be carry-over from other donors' samples.

The chain's CDR3 is CAISTTSGRAHEQYF. CDR3 DNA sequence: TGTGCCATCAGTACGACTAGCGGGAGGGCCCACGAGCAGTACTTC. The J gene is TRBJ2-7, the V gene TRBV10-3; 14 bases match TRBD2. This CDR3 region has 15 residues. Germline-derived CDR1 and CDR2 are ENHRY and SYGVKD. V dropped 5 bases and J dropped 5; count of bases not matched to a gene: 5.